A single sample gave rise to the 30 T cell receptor beta chains below, sequenced in a study of blood T cell repertoires in COVID-19. TCRdb keeps only in-frame clones here, not all; method: immunoSEQ multiplex PCR. The sample lists roughly 220,000 clones, 75% to 85% occurring once. The sample consisted of PBMCs or T cells enriched from blood (not recorded which). Receptor source: a man in his thirties or forties with acute COVID-19.

The chain employs TRBV6-5 and TRBJ2-7; a weak D match, TRBD1 (5 bases). The CDR3 is 16 amino acids. Trimming removed 0 bases at V and 6 bases at J, with 18 bases between. Germline V gives CDR1 MNHEY, CDR2 SVGAGI. CDR3 DNA sequence: TGTGCCAGCAGTTACTCGAACCCGACAGTCCTTGGCGAGCAGTACTTC. Encoded protein: CASSYSNPTVLGEQYF.

The rearrangement joins TRBV28 to TRBJ1-2; TRBD1 aligns across 7 bases. This CDR3 region has 16 residues. Unmatched junction bases numbered 20, after V lost 6 bases and J lost 10 bases. The germline gives CDR1 MDHEN, CDR2 SYDVKM. CDR3 DNA: TGTGCCAGCAGGACTGATTGGACAGGCAATTACCTTCCCTACACCTTC. Encoded protein: CASRTDWTGNYLPYTF.

This chain connects TRBV18 to TRBJ2-7; 15 nucleotides agree with TRBD2. Germline assignment: CDR1 KGHSH and CDR2 LQKENI. This CDR3 spans 18 amino acids. Trimming removed 2 bases from V and 4 bases from J; junction bases left unmatched: 9. As DNA, the CDR3 is TGTGCCAGCTCACCAAAGGGACTAGCGGGGGGAATTACTTACGAGCAGTACTTC. It yields the protein CASSPKGLAGGITYEQYF. The full variable domain, its missing parts supplied by reference TRBV18 and TRBJ2-7, is NAGVMQNPRHLVRRRGQEARLRCSPMKGHSHVYWYRQLPEEGLKFMVYLQKENIIDESGMPKERFSAEFPKEGPSILRIQQVVRGDSAAYFCASSPKGLAGGITYEQYFGPGTRLTVT.

The V and J genes are TRBV11-2 and TRBJ2-7; maybe TRBD2 (6 bases). This CDR3 is 14 amino acids long. Germline loops: CDR1 SGHAT, CDR2 FQNNGV. Trimming left V 0 bases short and J 2 bases short, with 8 bases between. CDR3 DNA sequence: TGTGCCAGCAGCTTAGAGGGCGGGGCCTACGAGCAGTACTTC. This sequence encodes CASSLEGGAYEQYF.

This sequence joins TRBV9 and TRBJ1-1, with TRBD1 matching over 7 bases. The V segment lost 9 bases and the J segment 2 bases; nucleotides outside the gene matches: 7. Germline V lookup: CDR1 SGDLS, CDR2 YYNGEE. The CDR3 length is 13 residues. CDR3 amino acids: CAIHRGYNTEAFF. The CDR3 nucleotides are TGTGCCATTCACAGGGGTTATAACACTGAAGCTTTCTTT. The complete variable domain, with remaining parts taken from reference TRBV9 and TRBJ1-1, reads DSGVTQTPKHLITATGQRVTLRCSPRSGDLSVYWYQQSLDQGLQFLIQYYNGEERAKGNILERFSAQQFPDLHSELNLSSLELGDSALYFCAIHRGYNTEAFFGQGTRLTVV.

The chain has TRBV28 and TRBJ2-2; TRBD2 matches at 11 bases. Losses at the gene ends were 2 bases for V and 4 bases for J; bases not matched to a gene: 12. CDR1 and CDR2 (germline): MDHEN, SYDVKM. This CDR3 spans 19 amino acids. Here the CDR3 DNA reads TGTGCCAGCAGTTTAAGCCATCCTGCTAGCGGGGGGTCCACCGGGGAGCTGTTTTTT. This sequence encodes CASSLSHPASGGSTGELFF. The variable domain in full, completed from reference TRBV28 and TRBJ2-2, reads DVKVTQSSRYLVKRTGEKVFLECVQDMDHENMFWYRQDPGLGLRLIYFSYDVKMKEKGDIPEGYSVSREKKERFSLILESASTNQTSMYLCASSLSHPASGGSTGELFFGEGSRLTVL.

This clone has just one count. The CDR3 loop reads CASSPRDRNEKLFF. In DNA form, the CDR3 reads TGTGCCAGCAGTCCTCGGGACAGGAATGAAAAACTGTTTTTT. This chain joins TRBV28 and TRBJ1-4, with TRBD1 matching 8 bases. CDR1 and CDR2 from the germline V gene are MDHEN and SYDVKM. V shed 5 bases and J 5 bases; nucleotides not matched to a gene: 4. The CDR3 loop spans 14 amino acids.

The chain carries TRBV2 and TRBJ2-5; a possible D gene is TRBD2 (5 bases). The V gene's germline CDR1 is SNHLY and CDR2 FYNNEI. V lost 5 bases and J lost 1, with 5 bases in between. The CDR3 contains 12 residues. Here the CDR3 reads CASSRGQETQYF. The CDR3 coding sequence is TGTGCCAGCAGTCGGGGCCAAGAGACCCAGTACTTC.

This chain links TRBV14 with TRBJ1-1, with D unresolved. V was shortened by 2 bases and J by 1 base, with 5 bases between the two germline ends. The CDR3 covers 13 residues. The germline V gene encodes CDR1 SGHDN and CDR2 FVKESK. The CDR3 sequence: CASSQKPNTEAFF. The CDR3 DNA follows: TGTGCCAGCAGCCAAAAGCCGAACACTGAAGCTTTCTTT.

CDR3 nucleotide sequence: TGCGCCAGCAGCCGCTCAGAGGAGACTGAAGCTTTCTTT. As protein: CASSRSEETEAFF. This chain uses TRBV5-1 with TRBJ1-1; the D is unclear. Trimming stripped 4 bases from V and 5 bases from J, with 12 bases between. Germline CDR1 is SGHRS and CDR2 is YFSETQ. This CDR3 is built from 13 residues.

The CDR3 DNA follows: TGTGCCAGCAGCTTAGTCACTAGCGGGGGCACAGATACGCAGTATTTT. It yields the protein CASSLVTSGGTDTQYF. The rearrangement uses TRBV11-2 and TRBJ2-3; 10 bases match TRBD2. The CDR3 is 16 residues long. Germline lookup yields CDR1 SGHAT and CDR2 FQNNGV. The V segment lost 1 base and the J segment 1 base; nucleotides outside the gene matches: 2. The variable domain in full, with the rest retrieved from reference TRBV11-2 and TRBJ2-3, is EAGVAQSPRYKIIEKRQSVAFWCNPISGHATLYWYQQILGQGPKLLIQFQNNGVVDDSQLPKDRFSAERLKGVDSTLKIQPAKLEDSAVYLCASSLVTSGGTDTQYFGPGTRLTVL.

The chain employs TRBV6-1 and TRBJ1-2; 10 bases agree with TRBD1. V dropped 4 bases and J dropped 3; count of bases not matched to a gene: 8. CDR1 MNHNS and CDR2 SASEGT come from the germline V gene. CDR3 length equals 16 residues. The CDR3 region is CASSAPDRGLDYGYTF. CDR3 nucleotides: TGTGCCAGCAGTGCCCCGGACAGGGGGTTGGACTATGGCTACACCTTC.

This clone was seen just once. The chain combines TRBV5-5 with TRBJ2-5; D possibly corresponds to TRBD1 (5 bases). Trimming took off 3 bases at V and 2 bases at J, with 14 bases between the two ends. There are 15 residues in the CDR3. Germline V lookup: CDR1 SGHKS, CDR2 YYEKEE (reference sequence). The CDR3 nucleotides are TGTGCCAGCAGCTCCCCCTGGGCAGGGCAAGAGACCCAGTACTTC. It is translated as CASSSPWAGQETQYF.

The CDR3 here is CASSFPGTPGGANVLTF. For the CDR3, the DNA is TGTGCCAGCTCATTTCCCGGGACACCCGGTGGGGCCAACGTCCTGACTTTC. The chain couples TRBV18 to TRBJ2-6, with a tentative D call TRBD1 (6 bases). Germline V gives CDR1 KGHSH, CDR2 LQKENI. V lost 5 bases and J lost 3, with 17 bases in between. The CDR3 consists of 17 residues.

The gene calls are TRBV25-1 and TRBJ1-5, with D unresolved. The V end was cut by 8 bases, the J end by 6 bases, with 11 bases between. The CDR3 contains 12 residues. Germline CDR1 is MGHDK and CDR2 is SYGVNS. CDR3 loop: CASEGPGQPQHF. As DNA, the CDR3 is TGTGCCAGCGAGGGCCCGGGTCAGCCCCAGCATTTT. Using reference TRBV25-1 and TRBJ1-5 for the parts outside the CDR3, the full variable domain is EADIYQTPRYLVIGTGKKITLECSQTMGHDKMYWYQQDPGMELHLIHYSYGVNSTEKGDLSSESTVSRIRTEHFPLTLESARPSHTSQYLCASEGPGQPQHFGDGTRLSIL.

V usage is TRBV10-2 and J usage is TRBJ1-6; D call uncertain. V lost 0 bases, J lost 3 bases, and 6 bases lay in between. The germline CDR1 and CDR2 sequences are WSHSY and SAAADI. The CDR3 runs to 15 residues. Here the CDR3 reads CASSESQIYNSPLHF. CDR3 sequence (DNA): TGCGCCAGCAGTGAGTCTCAGATCTATAATTCACCCCTCCACTTT.

V is TRBV28 and J is TRBJ1-2, with D maybe TRBD1 (5 bases). CDR1 and CDR2 from the germline V gene are MDHEN and SYDVKM. The V end lost 6 bases, the J end lost 4 bases, and 12 bases lay between the germline ends. The CDR3 has 13 residues. The CDR3 here is CASSPDRLYGYTF. As DNA, the CDR3 is TGTGCCAGCAGCCCCGACAGACTCTATGGCTACACCTTC.

This sequence joins TRBV3-1 (or the pseudogene TRBV3-2) and TRBJ2-2; 12 bases are shared with TRBD2. Trimming took 4 bases from V and 3 from J; bases not matched to a gene: 3. CDR3 size: 16 residues. The V gene's germline CDR1 is LGHDT and CDR2 YNNKEL (reference sequence). DNA of the CDR3: TGTGCCAGCAGCCCCCTAGCGGGGGGGGACACCGGGGAGCTGTTTTTT. This translates into CASSPLAGGDTGELFF.

This rearrangement joins TRBV7-9 to TRBJ2-1, with a tentative D call TRBD1 (5 bases). This CDR3 region has 15 residues. Trimming shortened V by 8 bases and J by 1 base, and 15 bases separated the two germline ends. Germline V gene lookup returns CDR1 SEHNR and CDR2 FQNEAQ (reference sequence). The CDR3, as DNA: TGTGCCAGCCTTAAGGGCAGGGAATCCTACAATGAGCAGTTCTTC. Translating it yields CASLKGRESYNEQFF. Using reference TRBV7-9 and TRBJ2-1 for the parts outside the CDR3, the full variable domain is DTGVSQNPRHKITKRGQNVTFRCDPISEHNRLYWYRQTLGQGPEFLTYFQNEAQLEKSRLLSDRFSAERPKGSFSTLEIQRTEQGDSAMYLCASLKGRESYNEQFFGPGTRLTVL.

V is TRBV11-2 and J is TRBJ1-1, with D maybe TRBD1 (6 bases). Germline V gives CDR1 SGHAT, CDR2 FQNNGV. This CDR3 is built from 16 residues. Trimming pared 3 bases from V and 0 bases from J, leaving 14 bases between. CDR3 loop: CASSFSRGIMNTEAFF. Here the CDR3 DNA reads TGTGCCAGCAGCTTCAGCAGGGGTATTATGAACACTGAAGCTTTCTTT.

The gene calls are TRBV5-1 and TRBJ2-5; D unclear. The V end lost 4 bases, the J end lost 4 bases, and 26 bases lay between the germline ends. This CDR3 has 18 amino acids. Germline V lookup: CDR1 SGHRS, CDR2 YFSETQ. The chain's CDR3 is CASSPPPFPVGERETQYF. As DNA, the CDR3 is TGCGCCAGCAGCCCGCCACCCTTTCCGGTCGGAGAGAGAGAGACCCAGTACTTC.

The chain recombines TRBV12-3 or TRBV12-4 with TRBJ1-5; weak D call: TRBD1 (5 bases). V lost 3 bases, J lost 3 bases, and 6 bases lay in between. CDR3 size: 13 residues. The CDR3 sequence: CASSLTVNQPQHF. The CDR3 nucleotides are TGTGCCAGCAGTTTGACAGTCAATCAGCCCCAGCATTTT.

The J gene is TRBJ1-2, the V gene TRBV5-1, with D unresolved. Between the trimmed V and J ends, which lost 4 bases and 0 bases, there was a span of 16 bases. The CDR3 length is 16 residues. CDR1 and CDR2 (germline): SGHRS, YFSETQ. CDR3: CASSLGSGTTNYGYTF. The CDR3 DNA sequence: TGCGCCAGCAGCCTGGGGTCGGGTACTACTAACTATGGCTACACCTTC.

V gene TRBV4-1 combines with J gene TRBJ1-1; tentatively, D is TRBD1 (5 bases). Germline-derived CDR1 and CDR2 are MGHRA and YSYEKL. Trimming pared 1 base from V and 4 bases from J, leaving 13 bases between. The length of the CDR3 is 15 residues. CDR3 in amino acids: CASSQVPGSATEAFF. The DNA of the CDR3 is TGCGCCAGCAGCCAAGTTCCAGGGTCGGCCACTGAAGCTTTCTTT.

This clone was seen only a few times. The chain carries TRBV5-5 and TRBJ2-7; D perhaps matches TRBD2 (5 bases). Trimming took 5 bases from V and 5 from J, leaving 14 bases between them. This CDR3 has 13 residues. Germline V gives CDR1 SGHKS, CDR2 YYEKEE (reference sequence). The CDR3 spells CASRPRWGDEQYF. The DNA for the CDR3 is TGTGCCAGCAGGCCAAGGTGGGGAGACGAGCAGTACTTC.

The chain recombines TRBV9 with TRBJ2-3; 8 positions match TRBD2. Germline-derived CDR1 and CDR2 are SGDLS and YYNGEE. The CDR3 length is 14 residues. V gave up 7 bases and J gave up 2 bases; unmatched junction bases: 6. Here the CDR3 reads CASSRGGFTDTQYF. The CDR3 DNA follows: TGTGCCAGCTCCCGGGGGGGATTCACAGATACGCAGTATTTT.

This clone was picked up a small number of times. Because the CDR3 is missing its conserved closing phenylalanine or tryptophan, this is likely a read error. Because the CDR3's place on the DNA is in doubt, the DNA is left out and the CDR3 is given as listed by TCRdb. V is TRBV4-1 and J is TRBJ2-7; the table's D gene call, TRBD1, was not cross checked with the DNA. Germline V gives CDR1 MGHRA, CDR2 YSYEKL. The CDR3 extends over 16 residues, inclusive of both ends. CDR3 sequence: CASSRDPGTGSAPPLL.

V usage is TRBV7-2 and J usage is TRBJ1-6; 10 positions agree with TRBD1. This CDR3 is 18 amino acids long. The V and J ends lost 2 bases and 7 bases, in that order; junction bases with no gene match: 11. Germline V gene sequence: CDR1 SGHTA, CDR2 FQGNSA. The CDR3 nucleotides read TGTGCCAGCAGCTTAATTGACGGGACAGGGGTGCAAAATTCACCCCTCCACTTT. The encoded protein is CASSLIDGTGVQNSPLHF.

This rearrangement joins TRBV6-5 to TRBJ2-5, with D hard to call. The CDR3 has 13 residues. Germline V gene data show CDR1 as MNHEY and CDR2 as SVGAGI. Trimming cost V 2 bases and J 3 bases, with 7 bases left between them. CDR3: CASSYLAEETQYF. The CDR3 nucleotides read TGTGCCAGCAGTTACCTTGCGGAAGAGACCCAGTACTTC.

This clone showed up just once. The chain has TRBV6-5 and TRBJ1-1, with D maybe TRBD1 (6 bases). The V end lost 7 bases, the J end lost 6 bases, and 9 bases lay between the germline ends. Looked up from germline, CDR1 is MNHEY and CDR2 is SVGAGI. CDR3 size: 11 residues. The CDR3 here is CASKGVSEAFF. CDR3 DNA sequence: TGTGCCAGCAAGGGGGTTTCTGAAGCTTTCTTT.